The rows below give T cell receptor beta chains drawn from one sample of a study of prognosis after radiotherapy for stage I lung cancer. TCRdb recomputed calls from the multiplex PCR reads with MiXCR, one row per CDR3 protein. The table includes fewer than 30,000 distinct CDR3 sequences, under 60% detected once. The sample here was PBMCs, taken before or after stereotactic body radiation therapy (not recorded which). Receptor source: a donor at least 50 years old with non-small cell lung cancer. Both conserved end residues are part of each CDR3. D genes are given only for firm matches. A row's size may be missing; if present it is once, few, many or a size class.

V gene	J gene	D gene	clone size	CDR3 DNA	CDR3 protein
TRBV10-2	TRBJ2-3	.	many	TGCGCCAGCAGTGAGGGGGCCCTCCCCACGGAGTATTTT	CASSEGALPTEYF
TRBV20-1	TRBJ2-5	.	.	TGCAGTGCGCTAGAGATCCACAGGGTGGGGTCCAAGACCCAGTACTTC	CSALEIHRVGSKTQYF
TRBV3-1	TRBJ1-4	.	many	TGTGCCAGCAGCCAATCCGAACGGGGTGAAAAACTGTTTTTT	CASSQSERGEKLFF
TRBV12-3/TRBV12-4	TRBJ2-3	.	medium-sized	TGTGCCAGCTCATCGTCTAGCACAGATACGCAGTATTTT	CASSSSSTDTQYF
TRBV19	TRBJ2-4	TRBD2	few	TGTGCCAATAGTATAACGGGGGGTGGTGGAGACCTAGCCAAAAACATTCAGTACTTC	CANSITGGGGDLAKNIQYF
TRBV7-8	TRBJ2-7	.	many	TGTGCCAGCGCCCCTGGCAGGGGGGCATATTACGAGCAGTACTTC	CASAPGRGAYYEQYF
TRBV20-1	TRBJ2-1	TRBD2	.	TGCAGTGCTAGATCAAAAGGGGTGGTGGCGGGAGCCTACAATGAGCAGTTCTTC	CSARSKGVVAGAYNEQFF
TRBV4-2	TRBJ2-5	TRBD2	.	TGTGCCAGCAGCCAAGATGGGCCGGCGGGAGTGACAGAGACCCAGTACTTC	CASSQDGPAGVTETQYF
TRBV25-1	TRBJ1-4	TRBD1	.	TGTGCCAGCAGTGAACCACAGGGGCGCTATGAAAAACTGTTTTTT	CASSEPQGRYEKLFF
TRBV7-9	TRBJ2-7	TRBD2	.	TGTGCCAGCAGTGGGACTAGCGGGAGTATGTACGAGCAGTACTTC	CASSGTSGSMYEQYF
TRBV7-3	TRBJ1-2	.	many	TGTGCCAGCAGCTCAGATGGAGGGCTAAACTATGGCTACACCTTC	CASSSDGGLNYGYTF
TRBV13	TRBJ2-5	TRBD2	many	TGTGCCAGCAGCTTAGGCGGACTAGCGGAGGCCCAAGAGACCCAGTACTTC	CASSLGGLAEAQETQYF
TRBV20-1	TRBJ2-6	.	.	TGCAGTGCTTCCGGTACAGGGCAGTCTGGGGCCAACTTCCTGACTTTC	CSASGTGQSGANFLTF
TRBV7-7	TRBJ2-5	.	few	TGTGCTAGCAGCTTGGGGCTCAAAGAGACCCAGTACTTC	CASSLGLKETQYF
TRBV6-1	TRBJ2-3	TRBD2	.	TGTGCCAGCACCCCACTAGCGGGGAGCACAGATACGCAGTATTTT	CASTPLAGSTDTQYF
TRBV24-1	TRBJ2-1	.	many	TGTGCCACCAGTGATTTTGGGGGAGTAAGGAATGAGCAGTTCTTC	CATSDFGGVRNEQFF
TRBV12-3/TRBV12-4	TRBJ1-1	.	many	TGTGCCAGCAGTTTACGTTCTAGCACTGAAGCTTTCTTT	CASSLRSSTEAFF
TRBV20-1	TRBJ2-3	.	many	TGCAGTGCTAGAGATATACCCCTAGGAGATACGCAGTATTTT	CSARDIPLGDTQYF
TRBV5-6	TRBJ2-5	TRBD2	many	TGTGCCAGCAGAGCCCGGGCTAGCGGTTACCAAGAGACCCAGTACTTC	CASRARASGYQETQYF
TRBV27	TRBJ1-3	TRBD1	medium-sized	TGTGCCAGCAGAACACAGGGGACTGGAAACACCATATATTTT	CASRTQGTGNTIYF
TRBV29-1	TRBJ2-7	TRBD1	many	TGCAGCGCTCAGGGACAGGGCTACGAGCAGTACTTC	CSAQGQGYEQYF
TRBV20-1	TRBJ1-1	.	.	TGCAGTGCTATAATGTTTTCGAATATGAACACTGAAGCTTTCTTT	CSAIMFSNMNTEAFF
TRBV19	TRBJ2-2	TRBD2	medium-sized	TGTGCCAGTAGTATAGAGGCGGGGGGGCTGACCGGGGAGCTGTTTTTT	CASSIEAGGLTGELFF
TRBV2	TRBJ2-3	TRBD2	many	TGTGCCAGCAGGGGGGCACGGGGGGGAACAGATACGCAGTATTTT	CASRGARGGTDTQYF
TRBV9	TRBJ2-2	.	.	TGTGCCAGCAGCGTAGGGGCGACTTACACCGGGGAGCTGTTTTTT	CASSVGATYTGELFF
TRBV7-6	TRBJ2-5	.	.	TGTGCCAGCAGCTTAGGTCGAGAGACCCATTACTTC	CASSLGRETHYF
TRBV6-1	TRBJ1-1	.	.	TGTGACAGCAGTCAGGGGATCATGAACACTGAAGCTTTATTT	CDSSQGIMNTEALF
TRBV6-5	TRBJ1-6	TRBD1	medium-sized	TGTGCCAGTTACAGGGGCTGCAGCTCACCCCTCCACTTT	CASYRGCSSPLHF
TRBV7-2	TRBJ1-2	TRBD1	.	TGTGCCAGCAGCCGGGGGAATCAGGGACAGGGTGTCTATGGCTACGCCTTC	CASSRGNQGQGVYGYAF
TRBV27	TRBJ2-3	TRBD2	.	TGTGCCAGCAGTTTATGGGGGGGAGAGCGAGATACGCAGTATTTT	CASSLWGGERDTQYF
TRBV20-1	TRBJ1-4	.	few	TGCAGTGCTGAACCGAGAGACGGTACTGAAAAACTGTTTTTT	CSAEPRDGTEKLFF
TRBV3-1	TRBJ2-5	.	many	TGTGCCAGCAGCCCCCCTGGAATTTGGACCCAGTACTTC	CASSPPGIWTQYF
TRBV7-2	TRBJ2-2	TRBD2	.	TGTGCCAGCAGCAAACTAGGACTAGCGGGAAGTGGGGAGCTGTTTTTT	CASSKLGLAGSGELFF
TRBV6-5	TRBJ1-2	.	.	TGTGCCAGCAGTTACTCTATTGCATGGGCAGGTTATGGCTACACCTTC	CASSYSIAWAGYGYTF
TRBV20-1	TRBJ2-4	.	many	TGCAGTGCTATCGCGTTCGCCAAAAACATTCAGTACTTC	CSAIAFAKNIQYF
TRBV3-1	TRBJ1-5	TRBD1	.	TGTGCCAGCAGCGATGGGACAGGGGGCAATCAGCCCCAGCATTTT	CASSDGTGGNQPQHF
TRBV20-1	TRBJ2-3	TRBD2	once	TGCAGCGCTAACTGGCGGGAGGACGTAGATACGCAGTATTTT	CSANWREDVDTQYF
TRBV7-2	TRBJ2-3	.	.	TGTGCCAGCAGCCTTGCGAGGGATACGCAGTATTTT	CASSLARDTQYF
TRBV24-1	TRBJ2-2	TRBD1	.	TGTGCCACCAGTGATTTGATCGGGGCGGGACAGGGTTCCACCGGCGAGCTGTTTTTT	CATSDLIGAGQGSTGELFF
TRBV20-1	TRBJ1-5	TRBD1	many	TGCAGTGCTCAGGGGGCTGATCAGCCCCAGCATTTT	CSAQGADQPQHF
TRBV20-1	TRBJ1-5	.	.	TGCAGTGCTGTTAACCGAGACGTCAACCGGGGCCCCCAGCATTTT	CSAVNRDVNRGPQHF
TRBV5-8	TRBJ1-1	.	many	TGTGCCAGCAGCTTGGTGTCAGAAGCTTTCTTT	CASSLVSEAFF
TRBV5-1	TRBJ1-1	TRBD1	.	TGCGCCAGCCGCAGGACAGGGATTTACACTGAAGCTTTCTTT	CASRRTGIYTEAFF
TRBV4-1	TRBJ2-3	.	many	TGCGCCAGCAGCCAAAAATATACGCATCCCCCCACAGATACGCAGTATTTT	CASSQKYTHPPTDTQYF
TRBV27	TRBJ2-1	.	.	TGTGCCAGCAGTCCACGACCCCGATACAATGAGCAGTTCTTC	CASSPRPRYNEQFF
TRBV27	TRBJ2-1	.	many	TGTGCCAGCAGTTCCCCTTATGTTCGCGGGCAGGACAATGAGCAGTTCTTC	CASSSPYVRGQDNEQFF
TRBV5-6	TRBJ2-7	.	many	TGTGCCAGCAGCCCTGGGGGCAGGGCCAACTCCTACGAGCAGTACTTC	CASSPGGRANSYEQYF
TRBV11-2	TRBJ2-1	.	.	TGTGCCAGCAGCTTAGGTGGGAGTTTATCTGGTGAGCAGTTCTTC	CASSLGGSLSGEQFF